These T cell receptor beta chains were read from a single sample in a study of blood T cell repertoires in COVID-19. The protocol was immunoSEQ multiplex PCR, while the TCRdb copy is restricted to in-frame clones and leaves out a portion. In the table there are approximately 180,000 clones, roughly 88% of which are singletons. The sequenced material came from peripheral blood. These receptors were obtained from a woman aged 35 to 49 with COVID-19, enrolled during active disease. CDR3s include the opening cysteine and the closing phenylalanine or tryptophan. The D gene is left open where the match is weak. Only some rows state a clone size, as once, few, many or a class for expanded clones.

15,TRBJ1-2,TRBD1,NA,TRBV19,TGTGCCAGTAGTACGGCCCAGGGGGCTAGCTATGGCTACACCTTC,CASSTAQGASYGYTF
16,TRBJ2-3,TRBD1,NA,TRBV18,TGTGCCAGCTCACCGCGGACAGGGGTGAGCACAGATACGCAGTATTTT,CASSPRTGVSTDTQYF
14,TRBJ1-1,NA,NA,TRBV3-1/TRBV3-2,TGTGCCAGCAGCCAATTTCTTAGTCAGGGAGAAGCTTTCTTT,CASSQFLSQGEAFF
13,TRBJ1-2,TRBD1,NA,TRBV10-1,TGCGCCAGCGAGACAGGGGTTAGCTATGGCTACACCTTC,CASETGVSYGYTF
14,TRBJ2-3,TRBD1,many,TRBV6-4,TGTGCCAGCAGTGACAAGGGGGCAACAGATACGCAGTATTTT,CASSDKGATDTQYF
13,TRBJ1-5,NA,NA,TRBV29-1,TGCAGCGTTGGAGAACAGTACAATCAGCCCCAGCATTTT,CSVGEQYNQPQHF
14,TRBJ1-6,NA,NA,TRBV7-7,TGTGCCAGCAGCCTAGGGGAGGGCAATTCACCCCTCCACTTT,CASSLGEGNSPLHF
11,TRBJ2-2,NA,few,TRBV19,TGTGCCAGTCAGTGGACCGGGGAGCTGTTTTTT,CASQWTGELFF
17,TRBJ1-1,NA,NA,TRBV28,TGTGCCGCCATCCCGCTCGTTCTCGGACAGACCAACACTGAAGCTTTCTTT,CAAIPLVLGQTNTEAFF
13,TRBJ2-7,NA,NA,TRBV19,NA,CASSSGGHYEQYF
13,TRBJ2-2,NA,NA,TRBV7-6,TGTGCCAGCACCGAAACCGGGGCCGGGGAGCTGTTTTTT,CASTETGAGELFF
18,TRBJ2-1,TRBD2,NA,TRBV3-1/TRBV3-2,TGTGCCAGCAGCCAAGGGTGGGAGCGGGGGGGCGTTTACAATGAGCAGTTCTTC,CASSQGWERGGVYNEQFF
15,TRBJ1-3,TRBD1,NA,TRBV3-1/TRBV3-2,TGTGCCAGCAGCCAGGGGACAGGGGGCCGAAACACCATATATTTT,CASSQGTGGRNTIYF
16,TRBJ2-3,TRBD2,once,TRBV11-3,TGTGCCAGCAGCAAAAGCGGGACTGGGAATGTGGATACGCAGTATTTT,CASSKSGTGNVDTQYF
14,TRBJ1-1,NA,NA,TRBV14,TGTGCCAGCAGCCAACGGGGGAGGAACACTGAAGCTTTCTTT,CASSQRGRNTEAFF
17,TRBJ1-1,TRBD1,NA,TRBV27,TGTGCCAGCAGTTCCGGGACAGGGGGCTTTGGGGTCACTGAAGCTTTCTTT,CASSSGTGGFGVTEAFF
14,TRBJ2-5,TRBD1,NA,TRBV2,TGTGCCAGCAGTGAGGACAGGGGGGAAGAGACCCAGTACTTC,CASSEDRGEETQYF
12,TRBJ2-2,NA,NA,TRBV5-6,TGTGCCAGCAGCTTATCGGGATGGGAGCTGTTTTTT,CASSLSGWELFF
12,TRBJ2-5,TRBD2,NA,TRBV7-8,TGTGCCAGCGCGACTAGCTCAGAGACCCAGTACTTC,CASATSSETQYF
12,TRBJ2-4,NA,NA,TRBV19,TGTGCCAGTAGTTCCAGGGAAAACATTCAGTACTTC,CASSSRENIQYF
16,TRBJ2-7,TRBD2,NA,TRBV4-2,TGTGCCAGCAGCCAAGAAACGACTAGCGGGGGAGGCGTGCAGTACTTC,CASSQETTSGGGVQYF
15,TRBJ2-5,NA,NA,TRBV4-2,TGTGCCAGCAGCCAAGATCTCCGGGGGCAAGAGACCCAGTACTTC,CASSQDLRGQETQYF
14,TRBJ1-3,NA,NA,TRBV5-1,TGCGCCAGCAGGGCAGGGGTGTCTGGAAACACCATATATTTT,CASRAGVSGNTIYF
15,TRBJ2-1,TRBD1,NA,TRBV18,TGTGCCAGCTCACCATTGAGGACAGGGAACAATGAGCAGTTCTTC,CASSPLRTGNNEQFF
13,TRBJ2-7,TRBD1,NA,TRBV19,TGTGCCAGTAGTGGGACAGTCCCGCCGAGGCAGTACTTC,CASSGTVPPRQYF
14,TRBJ2-7,TRBD1,once,TRBV18,TGTGCCAGCTCACACCCGGGACAGCAATACGAGCAGTACTTC,CASSHPGQQYEQYF
13,TRBJ1-1,NA,NA,TRBV12-3/TRBV12-4,TGTGCCAGCTCCAGGGGCGGTATGACTGAAGCTTTCTTT,CASSRGGMTEAFF
15,TRBJ2-1,NA,NA,TRBV7-8,TGTGCCAGCAGCCTCCGGGAGAGCTCCTACAATGAGCAGTTCTTC,CASSLRESSYNEQFF
15,TRBJ1-2,NA,once,TRBV6-5,TGTGCCAGCAGTTACGTTAGGACAGAAGGCTATGGCTACACCTTC,CASSYVRTEGYGYTF
14,TRBJ1-2,NA,NA,TRBV28,TGTGCCAGCAGGTCGGGAACAGTGACCTATGGCTACACCTTC,CASRSGTVTYGYTF
15,TRBJ2-3,TRBD1,NA,TRBV2,TGTGCCAGCAGGAAGACAGGGGAGGAAACAGATACGCAGTATTTT,CASRKTGEETDTQYF
14,TRBJ1-1,TRBD1,NA,TRBV4-1,TGCGCCAGCAGCCAGCAGACGGGACAGGGAGAAGCTTTCTTT,CASSQQTGQGEAFF
15,TRBJ2-2,TRBD1,many,TRBV6-5,TGTGCCAGCTGCATAACACAGGGGGCATCGGGGGAGCTGTTTTTT,CASCITQGASGELFF
15,TRBJ2-7,TRBD1,NA,TRBV4-1,TGCGCCAGCAGCCCAGGCGGGACAGGGGACTACGAGCAGTACTTC,CASSPGGTGDYEQYF
15,TRBJ1-1,NA,NA,TRBV19,TGTGCCAGTAGTATACGCAGGGTATTGGTGGCTGAAGCTTTCTTT,CASSIRRVLVAEAFF
16,TRBJ1-6,TRBD1,NA,TRBV28,TGTGCCAGCCATTGGGTAGGGACAGGGGATAATTCACCCCTCCACTTT,CASHWVGTGDNSPLHF
18,TRBJ2-7,TRBD1,few,TRBV19,TGTGCCAGTAGTACCGGTCCCGGGACAGGAACCCACTCCTACGAGCAGTACTTC,CASSTGPGTGTHSYEQYF
15,TRBJ2-2,NA,NA,TRBV13,TGTGCCAGCAGCGCCCGGGGTGGAGGCACCGGGGAGCTGTTTTTT,CASSARGGGTGELFF
14,TRBJ1-2,NA,NA,TRBV11-2,TGTGCCAGCAGCTTAGATAGGCGGGGAGGTGGCTACACCTTC,CASSLDRRGGGYTF
13,TRBJ2-1,NA,NA,TRBV11-3,TGTGCCAGCAGCCACCCGGACAACAATGAGCAGTTCTTC,CASSHPDNNEQFF
15,TRBJ1-4,NA,NA,TRBV11-3,TGTGCCAGCAGCCCCACGAGTGGGGCCAATGAAAAACTGTTTTTT,CASSPTSGANEKLFF
15,TRBJ2-1,TRBD2,few,TRBV28,TGTGCCAGCAGCGAGACTAGCGGGAGGGGGAATGAGCAGTTCTTC,CASSETSGRGNEQFF